The rows below give T cell receptor beta chains drawn from one sample of a study of T cells in Graves' hyperthyroidism and ophthalmopathy. Via MiXCR, TCRdb re-called the multiplex PCR reads, giving one row per CDR3 protein. The sample contains around 500,000 distinct CDR3 sequences, under 15% of which appear only once. What was sequenced was blood. The receptors come from a woman aged 18-29 years with Graves' hyperthyroidism. CDR3s include the opening cysteine and the closing phenylalanine or tryptophan. A D gene is named only where the DNA matches it firmly. For some rows the clone size is stated as once, few or many, or as a class when expanded; others skip it.

size: NA; D: TRBD2; V: TRBV19; J: TRBJ2-7; CDR3: CASSGAGGIAYEQYF; DNA: TGTGCCAGTAGCGGAGCGGGAGGGATCGCCTACGAGCAGTACTTC
size: many; D: NA; V: TRBV6-1; J: TRBJ1-1; CDR3: CASTTLGPAFF; DNA: TGTGCCAGCACAACACTTGGACCGGCTTTCTTT
size: NA; D: NA; V: TRBV19; J: TRBJ2-4; CDR3: CASRGGEKKDLAKNIQYF; DNA: TGTGCCAGTAGAGGGGGGGAGAAAAAAGACCTAGCCAAAAACATTCAGTACTTC
size: many; D: NA; V: TRBV7-9; J: TRBJ2-3; CDR3: CASSPRKTGRLALSTDTQYF; DNA: TGTGCCAGCAGCCCAAGGAAAACAGGGAGGCTAGCGTTAAGCACAGATACGCAGTATTTT
size: many; D: NA; V: TRBV6-1; J: TRBJ1-1; CDR3: CASCVLGENTEAFF; DNA: TGTGCCAGCTGCGTCCTCGGAGAGAACACTGAAGCTTTCTTT
size: many; D: NA; V: TRBV19; J: TRBJ1-1; CDR3: CASSIPGANVNTEAFF; DNA: TGTGCCAGTAGTATCCCCGGGGCTAATGTGAACACTGAAGCTTTCTTT
size: few; D: NA; V: TRBV11-2; J: TRBJ1-1; CDR3: CASSSIARRGGNTEAFF; DNA: TGTGCCAGCAGCTCTATAGCCCGGCGGGGGGGGAACACTGAAGCTTTCTTT
size: few; D: NA; V: TRBV5-8; J: TRBJ2-7; CDR3: CASSLEGEEWGYEQYF; DNA: TGTGCCAGCAGCTTGGAGGGGGAGGAGTGGGGCTACGAGCAGTACTTC
size: NA; D: NA; V: TRBV24-1; J: TRBJ2-1; CDR3: CATSAPGRGSYNEQFF; DNA: TGTGCCACCAGTGCCCCGGGCCGCGGGTCCTACAATGAGCAGTTCTTC
size: many; D: NA; V: TRBV2; J: TRBJ1-5; CDR3: CASSKDNSNQPQHF; DNA: TGTGCCAGCAGTAAGGACAATAGCAATCAGCCCCAGCATTTT
size: many; D: NA; V: TRBV27; J: TRBJ2-7; CDR3: CASSFRLSSYEQYF; DNA: TGTGCCAGCAGTTTCAGGCTTAGCTCCTACGAGCAGTACTTC
size: many; D: TRBD2; V: TRBV5-4; J: TRBJ2-2; CDR3: CASSLRTSGTHTGELFF; DNA: TGTGCCAGCAGCCTACGGACTAGCGGGACCCACACCGGGGAGCTGTTTTTT
size: many; D: TRBD2; V: TRBV27; J: TRBJ2-7; CDR3: CASSNLAGGRSSYEQYF; DNA: TGTGCCAGCAGTAACCTAGCGGGGGGCCGAAGCTCCTACGAGCAGTACTTC
size: few; D: TRBD1; V: TRBV5-1; J: TRBJ1-1; CDR3: CASGDRVRTEAFF; DNA: TGCGCCAGCGGAGACAGGGTTCGGACTGAAGCTTTCTTT
size: many; D: NA; V: TRBV11-2; J: TRBJ2-2; CDR3: CASSTSLARAGELFF; DNA: TGTGCCAGCAGTACCTCTCTTGCGCGCGCCGGGGAGCTGTTTTTT
size: many; D: TRBD2; V: TRBV11-3; J: TRBJ2-3; CDR3: CASSPGTSGFYTDTQYF; DNA: TGTGCCAGCAGCCCTGGGACTAGCGGGTTCTACACAGATACGCAGTATTTT
size: many; D: NA; V: TRBV7-8; J: TRBJ2-1; CDR3: CATQLVGTKSSYNEQFF; DNA: TGTGCCACCCAGCTGGTCGGGACAAAGAGCTCCTACAATGAGCAGTTCTTC
size: few; D: TRBD1; V: TRBV7-9; J: TRBJ1-2; CDR3: CASSFRQGVGYGYTF; DNA: TGTGCCAGCAGCTTTCGCCAGGGGGTAGGGTATGGCTACACCTTC
size: many; D: NA; V: TRBV5-6; J: TRBJ1-1; CDR3: CASSLEREAFF; DNA: TGTGCCAGCAGCTTAGAACGGGAAGCTTTCTTT
size: NA; D: NA; V: TRBV7-2; J: TRBJ2-2; CDR3: CASSLRAAITGELFF; DNA: TGTGCCAGCAGCTTACGAGCGGCCATCACCGGGGAGCTGTTTTTT
size: many; D: TRBD2; V: TRBV9; J: TRBJ2-1; CDR3: CASSGPGGYNEQFF; DNA: TGTGCCAGCAGCGGGCCGGGGGGATACAATGAGCAGTTCTTC
size: few; D: NA; V: TRBV5-4; J: TRBJ2-7; CDR3: CASSLTGTYEQYF; DNA: TGTGCCAGCAGCTTGACAGGAACCTACGAGCAGTACTTC
size: many; D: NA; V: TRBV7-8; J: TRBJ2-1; CDR3: CASSLRSYEQFF; DNA: TGTGCCAGCAGCTTGAGGAGTTATGAGCAGTTCTTC
size: few; D: NA; V: TRBV11-2; J: TRBJ1-2; CDR3: CASTLSDSSNYGYTF; DNA: TGTGCCAGCACCCTATCGGACAGTTCTAACTATGGCTACACCTTC
size: NA; D: NA; V: TRBV6-1; J: TRBJ1-2; CDR3: CASSESGPGGNYGYTF; DNA: TGTGCCAGCAGTGAAAGTGGGCCAGGTGGGAACTATGGCTACACCTTC
size: many; D: NA; V: TRBV12-3/TRBV12-4; J: TRBJ2-7; CDR3: CASSLVAGGGLEQYF; DNA: TGTGCCAGCAGTTTAGTCGCAGGAGGGGGGCTTGAGCAGTACTTC
size: few; D: TRBD2; V: TRBV18; J: TRBJ2-2; CDR3: CASSPGTSGSRELFF; DNA: TGTGCCAGCTCACCCGGGACTAGCGGGAGCCGGGAGCTGTTTTTT
size: NA; D: NA; V: TRBV28; J: TRBJ2-7; CDR3: CASSFPAGRADSDEQYF; DNA: TGTGCCAGCAGTTTCCCAGCCGGCAGGGCAGACTCTGACGAGCAGTACTTC
size: NA; D: TRBD2; V: TRBV6-5; J: TRBJ2-3; CDR3: CASSYRPSGRGDTQYF; DNA: TGTGCCAGCAGTTACCGGCCTAGCGGGAGGGGAGATACGCAGTATTTT
size: many; D: TRBD2; V: TRBV7-9; J: TRBJ2-3; CDR3: CASRRPGLASDTQYF; DNA: TGTGCCAGCAGAAGACCGGGACTAGCTTCAGATACGCAGTATTTT
size: many; D: TRBD2; V: TRBV11-3; J: TRBJ2-3; CDR3: CASSLRLAGVEGDTQYF; DNA: TGTGCCAGCAGCCTAAGACTAGCGGGAGTCGAAGGAGATACGCAGTATTTT
size: few; D: NA; V: TRBV30; J: TRBJ2-3; CDR3: CAWSVARFRTDTQYF; DNA: TGTGCCTGGAGTGTCGCTAGATTCCGCACAGATACGCAGTATTTT
size: NA; D: TRBD1; V: TRBV12-3/TRBV12-4; J: TRBJ1-5; CDR3: CASFGTGPRGGNQPQHF; DNA: TGTGCCAGCTTTGGGACAGGGCCTCGCGGGGGCAATCAGCCCCAGCATTTT
size: many; D: TRBD2; V: TRBV19; J: TRBJ2-1; CDR3: CASSMGDYHNEQFF; DNA: TGTGCCAGTAGTATGGGGGACTACCACAATGAGCAGTTCTTC
size: many; D: NA; V: TRBV18; J: TRBJ2-5; CDR3: CASSPRDTETQYF; DNA: TGTGCCAGCTCACCGAGGGACACAGAGACCCAGTACTTC
size: NA; D: NA; V: TRBV7-7; J: TRBJ2-1; CDR3: CASSLEGTVNEQFF; DNA: TGTGCTAGCAGCTTAGAGGGGACGGTCAATGAGCAGTTCTTC
size: many; D: NA; V: TRBV30; J: TRBJ1-1; CDR3: CAWSVSLREAFF; DNA: TGTGCCTGGAGTGTTTCTCTAAGAGAAGCTTTCTTT
size: many; D: NA; V: TRBV11-3; J: TRBJ2-3; CDR3: CASSFWGYDTDTQYF; DNA: TGTGCCAGCAGCTTCTGGGGGTACGACACAGATACGCAGTATTTT
size: many; D: NA; V: TRBV20-1; J: TRBJ1-1; CDR3: CSASRLGEAFF; DNA: TGCAGTGCGTCCCGGCTAGGTGAAGCTTTCTTT
size: many; D: TRBD2; V: TRBV27; J: TRBJ2-1; CDR3: CASSSLAGAINEQFF; DNA: TGTGCCAGCAGTTCTCTAGCGGGAGCAATCAATGAGCAGTTCTTC
size: NA; D: TRBD1; V: TRBV25-1; J: TRBJ1-3; CDR3: CASSEFTTGEVGNTIYF; DNA: TGTGCCAGCAGTGAATTCACCACAGGGGAGGTCGGAAACACCATATATTTT
size: many; D: NA; V: TRBV6-1; J: TRBJ1-1; CDR3: CASSEGTNTEAFF; DNA: TGTGCCAGCAGTGAAGGGACTAACACTGAAGCTTTCTTT